The 30 T cell receptor beta chains reported below all come from one sample, sequenced in a study of T cells in Graves' hyperthyroidism and ophthalmopathy. What was amplified from RNA transcripts were TCR beta CDR3 regions. HTBI primers drove first-round RT-PCR of the TCR CDR3. Via MiXCR, TCRdb re-called the multiplex PCR reads, giving one row per CDR3 protein. The sample consists of some 500,000 distinct CDR3 sequences, roughly 14% of them appearing once. The specimen was blood. The receptors were sampled from a woman aged 18-35 years with Graves' hyperthyroidism.

This clonotype has more than one count but fewer than ten. The genes are TRBV7-9 and TRBJ2-7; possible D gene TRBD1, 6 bases. The CDR3 contains 13 residues. V shed 7 bases and J shed 3 bases, with 13 bases lying between them. Germline V gene data show CDR1 as SEHNR and CDR2 as FQNEAQ (reference sequence). CDR3 DNA sequence: TGTGCCAGCACCTACAGGGTCGGCTACGAGCAGTACTTC. Amino acids: CASTYRVGYEQYF.

This clonotype was detected only a few times. The V gene is TRBV24-1, the J gene TRBJ1-5; the match to TRBD1 covers 7 bases. The CDR3 consists of 16 residues. The junction had 8 bases not matched to a gene; V was cut back by 0 bases and J by 7 bases. Germline CDR1 is KGHDR and CDR2 is SFDVKD. Here the CDR3 reads CATSDLRDRVGQPQHF. The CDR3 coding sequence is TGTGCCACCAGTGATTTGCGAGACAGGGTAGGCCAGCCCCAGCATTTT.

Many counts were recorded for this clonotype. The chain has TRBV20-1 and TRBJ2-2; D not certain. Germline V gene sequence: CDR1 DFQATT, CDR2 SNEGSKA (reference sequence). V was pared by 7 bases and J by 5 bases, with 8 bases between. The length of the CDR3 is 11 residues. This CDR3 is CSVPRTGELFF. In DNA, the CDR3 is TGCAGTGTGCCGAGGACCGGGGAGCTGTTTTTT.

This clonotype was recorded many times. This rearrangement joins TRBV2 to TRBJ1-2; possible D gene TRBD1, 6 bases. This CDR3 is built from 15 residues. Trimming shortened V by 1 base and J by 5 bases, and 14 bases separated the two germline ends. CDR1 SNHLY and CDR2 FYNNEI come from the germline V gene. The CDR3 DNA sequence: TGTGCCAGCAGTGAAGTTTGGACAGCTCAATATGGCTACACCTTC. The encoded protein is CASSEVWTAQYGYTF.

This clonotype was observed at least ten times. V usage is TRBV5-1 and J usage is TRBJ1-2; 11 bases are shared with TRBD1. The germline V gene has CDR1 SGHRS and CDR2 YFSETQ. This CDR3 has 15 amino acids. Trimming removed 4 bases from V and 4 bases from J; junction bases left unmatched: 6. CDR3 DNA sequence: TGCGCCAGCAGCCCCGGACAGGGGGCAAGCTATGGCTACACCTTC. As protein: CASSPGQGASYGYTF.

This clonotype showed up many times. A read error may produce the germline difference seen at one junction end. In DNA, the CDR3 is TGTGCCAGCGGCCAGGTTTTTAAAGGACAGCACGACTATGGCTACACCTTC. Translation gives CASGQVFKGQHDYGYTF. The chain couples TRBV14 to TRBJ1-2; D is perhaps TRBD1 (6 bases). From germline, CDR1 is SGHDN and CDR2 FVKESK. CDR3 length equals 17 residues.

This clonotype was observed at least ten times. The chain is built from TRBV30 and TRBJ2-1, with 13 bases fitting TRBD2. Germline trimming cut 2 bases from V and 8 bases from J; bases unmatched to any gene: 3. CDR3 length equals 14 residues. Germline assignment: CDR1 GTSNPN and CDR2 SVGIG (reference sequence). CDR3 residues: CAWSLGLAGYEQFF. In DNA, the CDR3 is TGTGCCTGGAGTCTGGGACTAGCGGGATATGAGCAGTTCTTC.

This clonotype came up a few times. This chain joins TRBV3-1 and TRBJ2-7; 7 bases map to TRBD2. The CDR3 runs 15 residues. Trimming at V came to 1 base and at J to 0 bases, leaving 3 bases not matched to a gene. CDR1 LGHDT and CDR2 YNNKEL come from the germline V gene (reference sequence). As DNA, the CDR3 is TGTGCCAGCAGCCAAGTACTAGCGAGCTCCTACGAGCAGTACTTC. As protein: CASSQVLASSYEQYF.

Many counts were recorded for this clonotype. V usage is TRBV25-1 and J usage is TRBJ2-4, with 15 bases aligning to TRBD2. J lost 2 bases, V lost 5 bases, and 7 bases had no gene match. The CDR3 consists of 18 residues. The germline V gene encodes CDR1 MGHDK and CDR2 SYGVNS. DNA for the CDR3: TGTGCCAGCAGTAGAGGACTAGCGGGAGGGAAGACCAAAAACATTCAGTACTTC. Translation: CASSRGLAGGKTKNIQYF.

The CDR3 loop reads CASSSFLTGTGYEQFF. In DNA, the CDR3 is TGTGCCAGCAGCTCCTTCCTCACCGGGACAGGTTATGAGCAGTTCTTC. The V gene is TRBV7-9, the J gene TRBJ2-1; TRBD1 aligns across 8 bases. Germline CDR1 reads SEHNR; CDR2 reads FQNEAQ (reference sequence). J lost 8 bases, V lost 4 bases, and 13 bases had no gene match. The CDR3 covers 16 residues.

The gene calls are TRBV4-1 and TRBJ1-2; no clear D gene. Germline CDR1 is MGHRA and CDR2 is YSYEKL. Trimming removed 1 base at V and 5 bases at J, with 20 bases between. The CDR3 extends over 17 amino acids. In DNA form, the CDR3 reads TGCGCCAGCAGCCAAGTCGTTAAGCGTCCCTCTTGGTATGGCTACACCTTC. Translating gives CASSQVVKRPSWYGYTF.

This clonotype was observed at least ten times. J is TRBJ1-1 and V is TRBV19; no clear D gene. CDR1 and CDR2 from the germline V gene are LNHDA and SQIVND (reference sequence). V shed 7 bases and J shed 9 bases, with 12 bases lying between them. This CDR3 has 11 amino acids. For the CDR3, the DNA is TGTGCCAGTATTGGGAGCGCTAAAGCTTTCTTT. It specifies CASIGSAKAFF.

This clonotype appeared many times. The J gene is TRBJ2-7, the V gene TRBV29-1, with D possibly matching TRBD1 (6 bases). The germline V and J ends were trimmed by 1 base and 3 bases, with 31 bases remaining between them. The germline V gene encodes CDR1 SQVTM and CDR2 ANQGSEA. CDR3 size: 20 residues. The CDR3 loop is CSVEGTRDTLSNGGSYEQYF. The CDR3 nucleotides are TGCAGCGTTGAAGGGACCCGGGACACCCTCTCAAATGGGGGAAGCTACGAGCAGTACTTC.

In its sample, this clonotype was seen many times. V is TRBV27 and J is TRBJ2-7; the D is unclear. CDR1 is MNHEY, CDR2 SMNVEV, per germline (reference sequence). The CDR3 is 14 residues long. Between the trimmed V and J ends, which lost 3 bases and 4 bases, there was a span of 13 bases. The CDR3 sequence is CASSFQVGSYEQYV. The CDR3 coding sequence is TGTGCCAGCAGTTTTCAGGTGGGGTCATACGAGCAGTACGTC.

This clonotype was counted ten times or more. V and J are TRBV28 and TRBJ2-7; 9 bases match TRBD2. The germline gives CDR1 MDHEN, CDR2 SYDVKM. The CDR3 is 15 residues long. Trimming took 5 bases from V and 6 from J; bases not matched to a gene: 11. The CDR3 protein is CASSPPVAGDPEQYF. CDR3 sequence (DNA): TGTGCCAGCAGTCCCCCAGTAGCGGGAGACCCCGAGCAGTACTTC.

The sample holds many counts of this clonotype. This chain joins TRBV12-3 or TRBV12-4 and TRBJ1-1, with unresolved D. Trimming shortened V by 7 bases and J by 5 bases, and 8 bases separated the two germline ends. The CDR3 consists of 11 residues. The CDR3 loop is CASTSGTEAFF. The CDR3 region has the DNA TGTGCCAGCACCTCGGGGACTGAAGCTTTCTTT.

The chain carries TRBV19 and TRBJ1-6; D unresolved. V was cut by 5 bases and J by 3 bases, with 8 bases left in between. The CDR3 extends over 14 amino acids. Germline CDR1 is LNHDA and CDR2 is SQIVND (reference sequence). The CDR3 nucleotides read TGTGCCAGTAGTTTTCGGGACTATAATTCACCCCTCCACTTT. Translation: CASSFRDYNSPLHF.

With regard to this clonotype: Just one base apart from a much larger clone, this may be a read error. V and J are TRBV20-1 and TRBJ2-1, with 8 nucleotides matching TRBD2. CDR1 is DFQATT, CDR2 SNEGSKA, per germline (reference sequence). CDR3 size: 15 residues. The DNA for the CDR3 is TGCATTGCTAGAGATCCTAGCGGGTGGTACAATGAGCAGTTCTTC. Its protein product is CIARDPSGWYNEQFF.

This clonotype has just a few counts. This chain connects TRBV10-2 to TRBJ2-7; 13 bases align to TRBD2. The CDR3 contains 16 residues. Germline assignment: CDR1 WSHSY and CDR2 SAAADI. The V gene end was trimmed by 2 bases and the J gene end by 2 bases; junction bases not matched to a gene: 3. CDR3 loop: CASSEPGTSGTYEQYV. As DNA, the CDR3 is TGCGCCAGCAGTGAGCCCGGGACTAGCGGGACCTACGAGCAGTACGTC.

This clonotype was seen repeatedly, ten times or more. V and J are TRBV11-3 and TRBJ1-1; D gene unclear. Germline CDR1 and CDR2: SGHNT and YENEEA. V was clipped by 5 bases and J by 3 bases, with 10 bases between them. The CDR3 extends over 13 amino acids. CDR3: CASSDNRDTEAFF. DNA of the CDR3: TGTGCCAGCAGCGATAACCGGGACACTGAAGCTTTCTTT.

A few counts support this clonotype. The genes are TRBV4-1 and TRBJ2-3, with TRBD2 identical over 8 bases. Germline lookup yields CDR1 MGHRA and CDR2 YSYEKL. The V segment lost 0 bases and the J segment 2 bases; nucleotides outside the gene matches: 4. The CDR3 has 16 residues. Written as DNA, the CDR3 is TGCGCCAGCAGCCAAGAGACGGGAGGGCCCACAGATACGCAGTATTTT. Translation gives CASSQETGGPTDTQYF.

The rearrangement joins TRBV24-1 to TRBJ1-3; D gene unclear. V lost 0 bases to trimming and J lost 4 bases, with 12 bases between them. In germline, CDR1 is KGHDR, CDR2 SFDVKD. The CDR3 is 16 amino acids. The DNA of the CDR3 is TGTGCCACCAGTGATTTGCCCAATTACCCAGGAAACACCATATATTTT. Its translation is CATSDLPNYPGNTIYF.

The chain has TRBV19 and TRBJ1-2; 9 bases map to TRBD1. The CDR3 runs 15 residues. Germline V gives CDR1 LNHDA, CDR2 SQIVND (reference sequence). V lost 7 bases to trimming and J lost 0 bases; unmatched junction nucleotides: 6. For the CDR3, the DNA is TGTGCCAGTAAGGGGAACAGGGGGCCTAACTATGGCTACACCTTC. This encodes CASKGNRGPNYGYTF.

V usage is TRBV7-9 and J usage is TRBJ2-7; 14 bases are a match to TRBD2. The CDR3 has 15 residues. Germline V lookup: CDR1 SEHNR, CDR2 FQNEAQ (reference sequence). Trimming took 6 bases from V and 3 from J; bases not matched to a gene: 4. CDR3 DNA: TGTGCCAGCAGTTTGACTAGCGGGAGGGGCTACGAGCAGTACTTC. This gives the protein CASSLTSGRGYEQYF.

This clonotype has just one count. The gene calls are TRBV19 and TRBJ2-3; D might be TRBD1 (6 bases). Germline V gene sequence: CDR1 LNHDA, CDR2 SQIVND (reference sequence). With 3 bases removed from V and 2 bases from J, the gap between germline ends came to 9 bases. CDR3 length equals 14 residues. The CDR3 reads CASSIGQTTDTQYF. The CDR3 DNA sequence: TGTGCCAGTAGTATCGGACAGACCACAGATACGCAGTATTTT.

In its sample, this clonotype was seen many times. The chain employs TRBV2 and TRBJ1-5; possibly TRBD1 for D (5 bases). V was trimmed by 7 bases and J by 0 bases, leaving 13 bases between them. The CDR3 runs 15 residues. Germline loops: CDR1 SNHLY, CDR2 FYNNEI. The CDR3 region has the DNA TGTGCCAGCAAGATGGGGCGGAATAGCAATCAGCCCCAGCATTTT. Its protein is CASKMGRNSNQPQHF.

This clonotype was counted at least ten times. This rearrangement joins TRBV28 to TRBJ1-1, with 7 bases fitting TRBD1. Germline V CDR1 and CDR2: MDHEN, SYDVKM. The CDR3 totals 15 residues. V lost 6 bases and J lost 1; bases outside the gene matches: 8. DNA for the CDR3: TGTGCCAGCAGCCGAGGGGGCCGCTGGAACACTGAAGCTTTCTTT. The encoded protein is CASSRGGRWNTEAFF.

This clonotype was seen ten or more times. The genes are TRBV10-3 and TRBJ2-1; 14 nucleotides agree with TRBD2. The V segment lost 9 bases and the J segment 9 bases; nucleotides outside the gene matches: 4. Germline-derived CDR1 and CDR2 are ENHRY and SYGVKD. This CDR3 contains 13 residues. CDR3 amino acids: CAISGLAGVEQFF. CDR3 nucleotides: TGTGCCATTTCGGGACTAGCGGGAGTTGAGCAGTTCTTC.

There are a few counts of this clonotype. The genes are TRBV19 and TRBJ1-1; no definite D call. The CDR3 has 11 amino acids. The V gene lost 1 base and the J gene lost 12 bases, with 9 bases spanning the gap. Germline V gene sequence: CDR1 LNHDA, CDR2 SQIVND (reference sequence). The CDR3 loop reads CASSIGHLPFF. For the CDR3, the DNA is TGTGCCAGTAGTATAGGACACCTGCCTTTCTTT.

The V call is TRBV18, the J call TRBJ1-4; 7 bases map to TRBD1. Germline trimming cut 4 bases from V and 6 bases from J; bases unmatched to any gene: 8. The CDR3 runs 15 residues. CDR1 KGHSH and CDR2 LQKENI come from the germline V gene. CDR3 nucleotides: TGTGCCAGCTCACATGGGACAGCAGTAGATGAAAAACTGTTTTTT. Its translation: CASSHGTAVDEKLFF.